What follows are 18 T cell receptor beta chains derived from one specimen sequenced in a study of shared clonotypes between healthy human individuals. Assay used: immunoSEQ multiplex PCR; TCRdb lists only in-frame clones, some missing. The table records 400,000 to 500,000 clones, 75% to 85% of them present only once. Specimen: PBMCs. These receptors all stem from a woman in her thirties or forties in good health. Some clones in this sample may be carry-over from other donors' samples.

This clone was observed a handful of times. The chain has TRBV6-4 and TRBJ2-1, with TRBD2 matching over 8 bases. Germline CDR1 and CDR2: MRHNA and SNTAGT. V lost 3 bases to trimming and J lost 5 bases; unmatched junction nucleotides: 6. CDR3 length equals 15 residues. CDR3 sequence: CASSELSGSHNEQFF. DNA for the CDR3: TGTGCCAGCAGTGAACTAAGCGGGAGCCACAATGAGCAGTTCTTC.

A single count supports this clone. One base away lies a much larger clone, so this may be a sequencing read error. V and J are TRBV20-1 and TRBJ1-2, with D unclear. Germline loops: CDR1 DFQATT, CDR2 SNEGSKA (reference sequence). Trimming left V 6 bases short and J 2 bases short, with 7 bases between. The CDR3 spans 11 residues. The CDR3 DNA is TGCAGTGCCCAGCTAAACTATGGCTACACCTTC. Amino acid sequence: CSAQLNYGYTF.

The chain carries TRBV2 and TRBJ2-7; TRBD1 matches at 10 bases. Trimming at V came to 5 bases and at J to 3 bases, leaving 16 bases not matched to a gene. CDR3 length: 18 amino acids. The germline CDR1 and CDR2 sequences are SNHLY and FYNNEI. CDR3 sequence: CASSSLFPGQGVYYEQYF. DNA for the CDR3: TGTGCCAGCAGTTCCCTTTTCCCAGGACAGGGGGTATACTACGAGCAGTACTTC.

This clone appeared a few times. The V and J genes are TRBV5-1 and TRBJ2-1; 7 positions match TRBD1. The germline V gene encodes CDR1 SGHRS and CDR2 YFSETQ. V trimming: 0 bases; J trimming: 0 bases; junction bases outside the gene matches: 3. CDR3 length equals 16 residues. Here the CDR3 reads CASSLAGTDSYNEQFF. The CDR3 DNA reads as TGCGCCAGCAGCTTGGCCGGGACAGACTCCTACAATGAGCAGTTCTTC.

V gene TRBV28 combines with J gene TRBJ2-7; 7 nucleotides match TRBD1. Germline CDR1 is MDHEN and CDR2 is SYDVKM. V gave up 5 bases and J gave up 3 bases; unmatched junction bases: 4. The CDR3 covers 13 residues. The CDR3 nucleotides are TGTGCCAGCAGTCTGACAGGGATCTACGAGCAGTACTTC. As protein: CASSLTGIYEQYF.

In this sample, this clone turned up a few times. A read error may produce the germline difference seen at one junction end. The J gene is TRBJ2-1, the V gene TRBV7-7; 7 nucleotides align to TRBD2. The CDR3 is 14 residues long. Germline CDR1 reads SSHAT; CDR2 reads FNYEAQ (reference sequence). The CDR3, as DNA: TGTGCTAGCAGCTCAGTGAGCGGGAACAATGAGCAGTTCTTC. Translation gives CASSSVSGNNEQFF.

Ten or more counts support this clone. The chain links TRBV18 to TRBJ2-3; a possible D gene is TRBD1 (5 bases). Trimming took 4 bases from V and 2 from J, leaving 13 bases between them. Germline-derived CDR1 and CDR2 are KGHSH and LQKENI. The CDR3 spans 15 residues. CDR3 coding DNA: TGTGCCAGCTCACATGCCGAGACAGCCACAGATACGCAGTATTTT. It is translated as CASSHAETATDTQYF. The complete variable domain, with remaining parts taken from reference TRBV18 and TRBJ2-3, reads NAGVMQNPRHLVRRRGQEARLRCSPMKGHSHVYWYRQLPEEGLKFMVYLQKENIIDESGMPKERFSAEFPKEGPSILRIQQVVRGDSAAYFCASSHAETATDTQYFGPGTRLTVL.

The chain carries TRBV7-2 and TRBJ2-3; TRBD1 is a possible D gene (5 bases). Trimming took 3 bases from V and 3 from J, leaving 7 bases between them. This CDR3 is 13 amino acids long. Germline V gene data show CDR1 as SGHTA and CDR2 as FQGNSA. The CDR3 nucleotides are TGTGCCAGCAGCTTGCAGGGAACAGATACGCAGTATTTT. This translates into CASSLQGTDTQYF.

The chain carries TRBV5-4 and TRBJ2-2, with a tentative D call TRBD2 (5 bases). Germline-derived CDR1 and CDR2 are SGHNT and YYREEE (reference sequence). This CDR3 contains 16 residues. The V end lost 0 bases, the J end lost 2 bases, and 11 bases lay between the germline ends. CDR3 DNA: TGTGCCAGCAGCTTGGGGGGAGCGGCTAACACCGGGGAGCTGTTTTTT. Protein sequence: CASSLGGAANTGELFF.

This clone was recorded only once. The rearrangement uses TRBV11-3 and TRBJ2-3, with TRBD2 matching 8 bases. The CDR3 runs to 16 residues. CDR1 is SGHNT, CDR2 YENEEA, per germline. V dropped 6 bases and J dropped 1; count of bases not matched to a gene: 9. For the CDR3, the DNA is TGTGCCAGCAGTTCGGGACTAGTCGGTCGCACAGATACGCAGTATTTT. Its translation: CASSSGLVGRTDTQYF.

This sequence joins TRBV9 and TRBJ2-2; D is ambiguous. The V gene's germline CDR1 is SGDLS and CDR2 YYNGEE. The ends were cut back, 7 bases at V and 1 base at J, with 11 bases in the middle. The CDR3 length is 14 residues. CDR3 residues: CASARRQNTGELFF. CDR3 DNA: TGTGCCAGCGCCAGGCGACAGAACACCGGGGAGCTGTTTTTT.

The rearrangement uses TRBV5-6 and TRBJ1-2; 9 nucleotides line up with TRBD1. CDR1 is SGHDT and CDR2 is YYEEEE in the germline V gene. This CDR3 spans 13 amino acids. The ends lost 4 bases at V and 4 bases at J; junction bases unmatched: 2. The CDR3 sequence is CASSVTGGYGYTF. CDR3 nucleotides: TGTGCCAGCAGCGTGACAGGGGGCTATGGCTACACCTTC.

The CDR3 loop is CSARTGGNSYEQYF. The CDR3 bases are TGCAGCGCCAGGACAGGAGGTAATTCCTACGAGCAGTACTTC. The chain carries TRBV29-1 and TRBJ2-7; TRBD1 matches 7 bases. Germline lookup yields CDR1 SQVTM and CDR2 ANQGSEA. CDR3 size: 14 residues. The V segment lost 7 bases and the J segment 1 base; nucleotides outside the gene matches: 10.

This chain uses TRBV5-8 with TRBJ2-1; D perhaps matches TRBD1 (6 bases). This CDR3 has 14 residues. The germline CDR1 and CDR2 sequences are SGHTS and YDEGEE. V was shortened by 8 bases and J by 4 bases, with 16 bases between the two germline ends. The CDR3 bases are TGTGCCAGAAGCCCTGGGGGCCCGTACAATGAGCAGTTCTTC. It yields the protein CARSPGGPYNEQFF.

The rearrangement uses TRBV27 and TRBJ2-7, with 8 bases identical to TRBD2. This CDR3 comprises 15 residues. Losses at the gene ends were 5 bases for V and 4 bases for J; bases not matched to a gene: 10. CDR1 and CDR2 (germline): MNHEY, SMNVEV (reference sequence). Here the CDR3 reads CASSRTSPTQYEQYF. CDR3 nucleotide sequence: TGTGCCAGCAGTCGGACTAGCCCTACTCAATACGAGCAGTACTTC.

This chain uses TRBV27 with TRBJ2-2; 11 bases are a match to TRBD2. The CDR3 length is 16 residues. Looked up from germline, CDR1 is MNHEY and CDR2 is SMNVEV (reference sequence). V was clipped by 5 bases and J by 2 bases; unmatched bases: 4. CDR3 sequence: CASSPSGRINTGELFF. In DNA, the CDR3 is TGTGCCAGCAGTCCTAGCGGGAGGATTAACACCGGGGAGCTGTTTTTT.

Remarks on this clone: This clone may be a read error of a much larger clone one base away. The chain is built from TRBV6-5 and TRBJ2-7; D is possibly TRBD1 (6 bases). From germline, CDR1 is MNHEY and CDR2 SVGAGI. This CDR3 is 15 amino acids long. CDR3 sequence (DNA): TGTGCCGGCAGTTACAGGGACGGGTCCTCCTACGAGCAGTACTTC. This sequence encodes CAGSYRDGSSYEQYF.

This clone was observed a handful of times. The genes are TRBV28 and TRBJ2-5; a weak D match, TRBD1 (5 bases). The CDR3 consists of 13 residues. Germline lookup yields CDR1 MDHEN and CDR2 SYDVKM. The V and J ends lost 6 bases and 5 bases respectively, with 13 bases between them. The DNA of the CDR3 is TGTGCCAGCAGCGCTTCAGGGCGGGAGACCCAGTACTTC. Amino acids: CASSASGRETQYF.